This T cell receptor (beta chain) comes out of a study of T cell repertoires in aging, cancer and after chemotherapy. This clonotype was found a few times. Amplification of TCR beta used genomic DNA extracted from peripheral blood. TRB rearrangements spanning V, D and J were amplified using mixed TRB-A/B primers. TCRdb re-analysed the multiplex PCR reads in MiXCR, keeping a single row per CDR3 protein. In the table there are about 980 distinct CDR3 sequences, more than 25% of which are singletons. V was trimmed by 9 bases and J by 2 bases, leaving 17 bases between them. This CDR3 has 14 amino acids. Germline V gives CDR1 LNHDA, CDR2 SQIVND (reference sequence).

Sequenced sample: blood. The receptor's source is a human donor with a blood cancer. The chain has TRBV19 and TRBJ2-7; D is possibly TRBD2 (6 bases). In nucleotides, the CDR3 is TGTGCCAGCTCGACCGGGACTTATACCTACGAGCAGTACTTC. It translates to CASSTGTYTYEQYF.